The rows below give T cell receptor beta chains drawn from one sample of a study of PD-L1 blockade in urothelial cancer. Produced via immunoSEQ multiplex PCR; TCRdb's table is partial and in-frame only. The sample gives tens of thousands of clones, nearly 90% of which show up once; about 1.7% is in the top ten. Specimen: PBMCs, collected around atezolizumab (anti-PD-L1) treatment. The receptors were sampled from a man in his 60s with urothelial cancer. Both conserved end residues are part of each CDR3. The order of the fields is CDR3 length, D gene, V gene, clone size, J gene, CDR3 DNA, CDR3 protein. D genes are given only for firm matches. Clone sizes are given selectively: once, few, many, or a class where the clone is expanded.

>12|.|TRBV5-4|.|TRBJ2-1
TGTGCCAGCACCAATATGGGGGCTGAGCAGTTCTTC
CASTNMGAEQFF
>16|TRBD1|TRBV27|.|TRBJ2-7
TGTGCCAGCAGAAGAACCGGGACAGGGGGCGTTGGCGAGCAGTACTTC
CASRRTGTGGVGEQYF
>15|.|TRBV4-3|once|TRBJ2-2
TGCGCCAGCAGCCTCCAGCGGACGTACACCGGGGAGCTGTTTTTT
CASSLQRTYTGELFF
>14|.|TRBV9|.|TRBJ2-3
TGTGCCAGCAGCGATACAGGGGGGGGAGATACGCAGTATTTT
CASSDTGGGDTQYF
>15|.|TRBV7-9|.|TRBJ1-2
TGTGCCAGCAGCTTAGCGGAGGGGCACGACTATGGCTACACCTTC
CASSLAEGHDYGYTF
>16|.|TRBV9|.|TRBJ2-5
TGTGCCAGCAGCGTAGGTGCAGCGGGCGGAAAAGAGACCCAGTACTTC
CASSVGAAGGKETQYF
>14|.|TRBV7-2|.|TRBJ2-7
TGTGCCAGCAGCCCGGGTCCCCAGTCCTACGAGCAGTACTTC
CASSPGPQSYEQYF
>13|.|TRBV2|.|TRBJ1-2
TGTGCCAGCAGCTACGGACAACTCTATGGCTACACCTTC
CASSYGQLYGYTF
>21|.|TRBV29-1|.|TRBJ1-5
TGCAGCGTTGGTACCATGCTTCGACAGGTCCTTGGGGGTGGGGGCAATCAGCCCCAGCATTTT
CSVGTMLRQVLGGGGNQPQHF
>15|TRBD1|TRBV7-3|.|TRBJ2-5
TGTGCCAGCAGCTTAACGACAGGGGGACGGGAGACCCAGTACTTC
CASSLTTGGRETQYF
>18|TRBD2|TRBV7-8|.|TRBJ2-7
TGTGCCAGCAGTCAAATGGCCCGGGGACTAGCGGGAGGGCAGGTGCAGTACTTC
CASSQMARGLAGGQVQYF
>14|.|TRBV5-1|.|TRBJ1-1
TGCGCCAGCAGCGGCGGGAATAACGGGGATGAAGCTTTCTTT
CASSGGNNGDEAFF
>14|TRBD1|TRBV7-8|.|TRBJ1-1
TGTGCCAGCAGCGCAGGGACAGCGAACACTGAAGCTTTCTTT
CASSAGTANTEAFF
>16|TRBD1|TRBV7-2|.|TRBJ1-4
TGTGCCAGCAGCCTTACCCGAGACAGGGGAAATGAAAAACTGTTTTTT
CASSLTRDRGNEKLFF
>13|.|TRBV30|.|TRBJ2-2
TGTGCCTGGACTGGACAGATAACCGGGGAGCTGTTTTTT
CAWTGQITGELFF
>14|.|TRBV6-5|.|TRBJ1-5
TGTGCCAGCAGTTCCCGGGACTCTAATCAGCCCCAGCATTTT
CASSSRDSNQPQHF
>15|TRBD1|TRBV7-8|.|TRBJ1-2
TGTGCCAGCAGCTTAGAGGGACAGGGTCGGATCAGCTACACCTTC
CASSLEGQGRISYTF
>11|.|TRBV2|.|TRBJ2-7
TGTGCCAGCAGTGAACTCGACGAGCAGTACTTC
CASSELDEQYF
>15|.|TRBV9|.|TRBJ2-3
TGTGCCAGCAGCGTAGGGCTAGCTAGCACAGATACGCAGTATTTT
CASSVGLASTDTQYF
>11|.|TRBV28|.|TRBJ2-1
TGTGCCAGCACCACGACTAGTGAGCAGTTCTTC
CASTTTSEQFF
>14|TRBD2|TRBV29-1|few|TRBJ2-3
TGCAGCGTCGGGACTAGCGGGAGCGAAGATACGCAGTATTTT
CSVGTSGSEDTQYF
>17|.|TRBV7-8|.|TRBJ2-7
TGTGCCAGCAGCTTCGGGCTACAGGCTTCCTACTCCTACGAGCAGTACTTC
CASSFGLQASYSYEQYF
>15|.|TRBV28|once|TRBJ2-7
TGTGCCAGCAGTTTACTATCGTGGAGTACCTACGAGCAGTACTTC
CASSLLSWSTYEQYF
>16|TRBD2|TRBV9|.|TRBJ2-7
TGTGCCAGCAGCGCCTCCCCGCTAGCGGGTGCCCACGAGCAGTACTTC
CASSASPLAGAHEQYF
>12|.|TRBV5-4|.|TRBJ2-3
TGTGCCAGCACGAGCTTTACAGATACGCAGTATTTT
CASTSFTDTQYF
>17|TRBD2|TRBV7-3|.|TRBJ2-2
TGTGCCAGCAGCTTTCCCGAGGGACTAGCGAACACCGGGGAGCTGTTTTTT
CASSFPEGLANTGELFF
>13|.|TRBV19|.|TRBJ1-1
TGTGCCAGTATAATTAGGGGGAACACTGAAGCTTTCTTT
CASIIRGNTEAFF
>14|TRBD2|TRBV13|.|TRBJ2-5
TGTGCCAGCAGCCAGAGCGGGGGGGTAAAGACCCAGTACTTC
CASSQSGGVKTQYF
>16|.|TRBV7-2|.|TRBJ1-3
TGTGCCAGCAGTCAAGATCGGGTAGAGGGCGGAAACACCATATATTTT
CASSQDRVEGGNTIYF
>17|TRBD2|TRBV18|.|TRBJ2-1
TGTGCCAGCTCACCATTGGGCGGGAGGGGCTCCTACAATGAGCAGTTCTTC
CASSPLGGRGSYNEQFF
>17|.|TRBV7-2|.|TRBJ1-4
TGTGCCAGCAGCTTAAGATTAGTGGGGGCGAGCGGAGAAAAACTGTTTTTT
CASSLRLVGASGEKLFF
>13|.|TRBV5-1|.|TRBJ1-1
TGCGCCAGCAGCTTTGAGGGAGTTCCTGAAGCTTTCTTT
CASSFEGVPEAFF
>15|.|TRBV7-2|.|TRBJ2-3
TGTGCCAGCAGCTACCGGGACTTGAGCACAGATACGCAGTATTTT
CASSYRDLSTDTQYF